The table lists the clone carrying this T cell receptor beta chain with a few counts. Its target is not known. A single record per CDR3 protein comes from TCRdb applying MiXCR to the 5' RACE reads. Seen here are approximately 190,000 distinct CDR3 sequences, approximately 15% observed once, and the top ten hold 35% to 45%. The data derive from a study of identical twins. The CDR3 spans 18 residues. Trimming cost V 0 bases and J 2 bases, with 18 bases left between them. Per germline, CDR1 LGHNA and CDR2 YSLEER. Whole-study results and caveats: Excess sharing by twins proved weaker in beta out-of-frame sequences.

These records were also assigned to another study, of T cells expressing NK-cell markers. From that second work: Also leading the CD3+CD56-NKG2C+ fraction in a handful of donors were these clonotypes.

The V gene is TRBV4-3, the J gene TRBJ2-3; perhaps TRBD1 as D (8 bases). The sequence came from a woman between 18 and 30 years old in good health. Sequencing input: CD8+ T cells sorted from blood. Here the CDR3 DNA reads TGCGCCAGCAGCCAAGAAAGGCGGACAGGGACTAACACAGATACGCAGTATTTT. It yields the protein CASSQERRTGTNTDTQYF.